This TCR beta chain was documented in a study of shared clonotypes between healthy human individuals (dated by TCRdb to about 2020). Background for the entire study: A couple of women and three men aged 18 to 49 years were included in the cohort. To estimate repertoire size and how much clonotypes are shared between individuals, the study performed deep sequencing of blood TCR repertoires from roughly five healthy adults. For each donor, CD4 naive and CD4 memory were each given three plates, CD8 naive was given two plates, and CD8 memory was given one plate. To increase sequencing depth and limit assay-specific biases, TCR repertoire library preparation and sequencing were carried out by different laboratories using diverse techniques. Each donor's leukapheresis produced roughly between about 0.8 and 10 billion PBMCs.

Details on this clone: Its antigen is currently not known. Per-nucleotide qualities are absent, and no much larger clonotype sits a single base away.

CD8 naive samples consisted of CD45RO-negative cells that were positively selected for CCR7, yielding a CD45RA+CCR7+ population without TemRA cells. Healthy HIV-negative adults with no recently reported acute infections or vaccinations were included as donors. Only Caucasian adults living in Nashville, Tennessee, USA were represented among the donors. Blood was obtained by leukapheresis, after which PBMCs were separated by Ficoll-Histopaque density gradient centrifugation and cryopreserved in liquid nitrogen vapor phase. Analytical flow cytometry was used to check the purity and quantity of each magnetically sorted T cell population. Genomic DNA was isolated from every sorted fraction and measured by UV absorbance on a Nanodrop 2000c. TCR CDR3 regions were amplified from genomic DNA by multiplex PCR using the deep immunoSEQ assay. Extracted genomic DNA from each cell subset was spread evenly across all wells of several immunoSEQ 96-well plates, with each plate serving as a replicate. For sorted subsets, about 210 ng of genomic DNA, equivalent to 25,000 to 35,000 T cell genomes, went into each replicate PCR. The purified libraries were quantified using a Qubit 3.0 fluorometer, sized with a Bioanalyzer 2100, and then quantified again using the KAPA Library Quantification kit. Every immunoSEQ 96-well plate was sequenced on a dedicated single-read 150-cycle Illumina NextSeq 550 flow cell. The original methods were these. Because the immunoSEQ output held only junctional sequences and lacked quality scores, the filtering could not match the filtering applied to full-length reads. To assign V/J genes and CDR3, sequences were annotated using PyIR, a Python wrapper for IgBLAST v1.9, with IMGT germline references. Any read was removed if the V/J assignment was weak (E-value above 1e-6), the CDR3 was missing, or the read contained stop codons, out-of-frame junctions, or ambiguous translated residues. V3J clonotypes were defined by identical inferred V gene, J gene, and CDR3 amino acid sequence. Percentage overlap between repertoires was calculated by dividing the number of shared unique clonotypes by the size of the smaller repertoire. Repertoire richness was assessed with RTK rarefaction, the Chao1 estimator, and Recon v2.1 estimates of unobserved clonotypes. Generation probabilities for all TCRbeta clonotypes obtained by the gDNA method from a handful of donors were computed using OLGA. In TCRdb, the immuneACCESS table is reduced to in-frame sequences with V and J assigned. These tables do not hold every clone; where another copy was compared, an unresolved V gene accounts for under half, and the others remain unexplained. V and J calls and clone size are those listed in that table; D and trimming were worked out from the DNA. In all, the sample holds millions of clones, and about 95% of those were seen once. The top ten clonotypes cover 1.1% of the sample.

Cut back by 1 base and 3 bases, the V and J ends lie 12 bases apart. Including cysteine and phenylalanine, the CDR3 has 15 amino acids. CDR3 DNA only is kept here, 45 bases in frame from base 1. CDR1 and CDR2 are drawn from the germline V gene: SGHTA, FQGNSA. What the authors observed across the whole study: Compared with non-shared clonotypes, the clonotypes found in all four sorted-subset donors had higher generation probabilities. Sampling was restricted to blood, and TCR repertoires in tissue are likely to differ from TCR repertoires in blood. Across a few donors, about 5.2% of naive CD4, roughly 3.4% of naive CD8, approximately 2.5% of memory CD4, and approximately 0.4% of memory CD8 clonotypes were shared. Pairwise subsampling led to the expectation that sequencing depth would affect the degree of clonotype sharing among donors. Even with the large sequencing depth, rarefaction of the sorted-subset datasets indicated that sequencing was incomplete. The small number of donors limited the genetic and exposure-history diversity represented. Naive subsets generally had larger estimated clonotype richness than memory subsets did.

What was sequenced was naive CD8+ T cells sorted from blood. This specimen's cell subset or site label, interpreted: CD45RA+CCR7+. The V and J genes are TRBV7-2 and TRBJ1-2; the D gene is not confidently resolved. The sequence came from a young man in good health. CDR3 loop: CASSLDFGTDYGYTF. The nucleotides read TGTGCCAGCAGCTTAGACTTCGGCACCGACTATGGCTACACCTTC.